This T cell receptor beta chain was identified during a study of control samples from healthy donors and cancer patients. CDR1 SQVTM and CDR2 ANQGSEA come from the germline V gene. The CDR3 is made up of 13 amino acids. J was trimmed by 11 bases and V by 3 bases; bases with no gene match: 11. The method was immunoSEQ multiplex PCR; TCRdb's version includes in-frame clones alone and lacks a portion of them. Of 40,000 to 60,000 clones in the sample, 85% to 90% were seen once. The sequenced material came from PBMCs. The gene calls are TRBV29-1 and TRBJ1-1; 8 bases fit TRBD1. The origin of this receptor is a man in his fifties with head and neck cancer. CDR3 nucleotides: TGCAGCGTTGAGGAGAGGACAGGGCGCGGGGCTTTCTTT. It yields the protein CSVEERTGRGAFF.